This T cell receptor (beta chain) was documented in a study of T cells in Graves' hyperthyroidism and ophthalmopathy. Regarding the study as a whole: Patients with ophthalmopathy were separated from those with stable hyperthyroidism by a 13 V-J model. In the blood, most expanded thyroid clonotypes above 0.001 appeared as well.

Amplified TCR beta CDR3 regions derived from RNA transcripts. A first-round RT-PCR of the TCR CDR3 used the HTBI primer set. A single record per CDR3 protein comes from TCRdb applying MiXCR to the multiplex PCR reads. Among about 260,000 distinct CDR3 sequences listed, about a sixth were seen once. A patient was excluded if there was uncontrolled infection, other autoimmune disease, pregnancy or lactation. Extraction of PBMCs used 8.5 to 10 ml of fresh peripheral blood. Ten or more counts support this clonotype. Antigen unknown. Germline CDR1 and CDR2: DFQATT and SNEGSKA (reference sequence). There are 16 residues in the CDR3. Trimming left V 0 bases short and J 5 bases short, with 14 bases between.

The specimen sequenced was blood. The chain couples TRBV20-1 to TRBJ1-6; no firm D call. The clonotype was recovered from a woman aged 18-29 years with Graves' ophthalmopathy. The CDR3 here is CSARDQRVGNNSPLHF. The DNA for the CDR3 is TGCAGTGCTAGAGATCAGAGGGTAGGAAATAATTCACCCCTCCACTTT.